A single sample gave rise to the 10 T cell receptor beta chains below, sequenced in a study of PD-1 blockade in classical Hodgkin lymphoma. The table came from immunoSEQ multiplex PCR; TCRdb's copy has only in-frame clones and leaves some out. The sample shows tens of thousands of clones, just over 65% of them seen only once. Time point defined: cycle 4 day 1 (C4D1), after 6 weeks of nivolumab. Exposure to brentuximab vedotin varied, and each patient had relapsed following autologous stem cell transplantation. Sequenced material: peripheral blood mononuclear cells (PBMCs), taken before the fourth cycle of nivolumab. Receptor source: a human donor with classical Hodgkin lymphoma.

This chain uses TRBV19 with TRBJ1-1, with no clear D. Trimming stripped 5 bases from V and 7 bases from J, with 14 bases between. The length of the CDR3 is 13 residues. Germline V lookup: CDR1 LNHDA, CDR2 SQIVND (reference sequence). CDR3 sequence reads: CASSYRPAGEAFF. CDR3 in DNA: TGTGCCAGTAGTTATCGGCCCGCCGGTGAAGCTTTCTTT.

This clone is termed medium-sized. This chain connects TRBV5-1 to TRBJ2-2, with unresolved D. Per the germline V gene, CDR1 is SGHRS and CDR2 is YFSETQ. Between the trimmed V and J ends, which lost 2 bases and 5 bases, there was a span of 13 bases. The CDR3 covers 15 residues. The CDR3 DNA reads TGCGCCAGCAGCTTCTCACAGCCTCGGACCGGGGAGCTGTTTTTT. Amino acid sequence: CASSFSQPRTGELFF.

The rearrangement joins TRBV28 to TRBJ1-1; weak D call: TRBD1 (5 bases). Trimming removed 5 bases from V and 3 bases from J, with 22 bases in between. CDR1 MDHEN and CDR2 SYDVKM come from the germline V gene. This CDR3 has 17 amino acids. CDR3 coding DNA: TGTGCCAGCAGTCCCCAACCGACAGCTCCGTTGGACACTGAAGCTTTCTTT. This gives the protein CASSPQPTAPLDTEAFF.

The table lists this clone with a count of one. This rearrangement joins TRBV6-5 to TRBJ2-5, with D perhaps matching TRBD2 (6 bases). V lost 6 bases to trimming and J lost 2 bases, with 10 bases between them. The CDR3 loop spans 13 amino acids. Germline-derived CDR1 and CDR2 are MNHEY and SVGAGI. For the CDR3, the DNA is TGTGCCAGCAGACGGACTATTCAAGAGACCCAGTACTTC. It codes for CASRRTIQETQYF.

The chain carries TRBV6-6 and TRBJ2-5; D is perhaps TRBD2 (6 bases). The CDR3 extends over 16 amino acids. Trimming removed 2 bases from V and 1 base from J, with 14 bases in between. Germline CDR1 and CDR2: MNHNY and SVGAGI (reference sequence). CDR3 DNA sequence: TGTGCCAGCAGTTACGGGGGGACCGACCCCCAAGAGACCCAGTACTTC. This gives the protein CASSYGGTDPQETQYF.

The chain joins TRBV27 to TRBJ1-4; TRBD1 agrees at 7 bases. J gave up 4 bases and V 8 bases, and 16 bases lay outside the gene matches. The CDR3 is 17 residues long. Germline loops: CDR1 MNHEY, CDR2 SMNVEV (reference sequence). CDR3 nucleotides: TGTGCCAGCCGAAAATCAGACAGGGAACAGGGTAATGAAAAACTGTTTTTT. It encodes CASRKSDREQGNEKLFF.

V usage is TRBV4-1 and J usage is TRBJ2-3, with 12 bases identical to TRBD2. Germline V gives CDR1 MGHRA, CDR2 YSYEKL. V lost 4 bases to trimming and J lost 5 bases; unmatched junction nucleotides: 7. The CDR3 spans 16 residues. Here the CDR3 DNA reads TGCGCCAGCAGCCTGACTCTAGCGGGAGGGCAAGATACGCAGTATTTT. Translated, it gives CASSLTLAGGQDTQYF.

This rearrangement joins TRBV5-1 to TRBJ2-7; TRBD1 aligns across 12 bases. The CDR3 totals 17 residues. Germline-derived CDR1 and CDR2 are SGHRS and YFSETQ. J gave up 6 bases and V 0 bases, and 10 bases lay outside the gene matches. The CDR3 coding sequence is TGCGCCAGCAGCTTGGGAGGGTTGGGGACAGGGGGCTTCGAGCAGTACTTC. This encodes CASSLGGLGTGGFEQYF.

The J gene is TRBJ2-7, the V gene TRBV9; the D gene could be TRBD1 or TRBD2 (5 bases each). The V gene's germline CDR1 is SGDLS and CDR2 YYNGEE. The CDR3 extends over 14 amino acids. Trimming shortened V by 4 bases and J by 3 bases, and 14 bases separated the two germline ends. CDR3 sequence reads: CASSPRDAYYEQYF. The CDR3 nucleotides are TGTGCCAGCAGCCCCCGGGACGCCTACTACGAGCAGTACTTC. Full variable domain (outside the CDR3, taken from reference TRBV9 and TRBJ2-7): DSGVTQTPKHLITATGQRVTLRCSPRSGDLSVYWYQQSLDQGLQFLIQYYNGEERAKGNILERFSAQQFPDLHSELNLSSLELGDSALYFCASSPRDAYYEQYFGPGTRLTVT.

In its sample, this clone is medium-sized. Different DNA sequences within this sample yield the same CDR3. CDR3: CASSLQGNYGYTF. The CDR3 DNA follows: TGTGCCAGCAGTTTACAAGGGAACTATGGCTACACCTTC. The chain is built from TRBV28 and TRBJ1-2; D remains unclear. The length of the CDR3 is 13 residues. Germline values: CDR1 MDHEN, CDR2 SYDVKM. V was cut by 2 bases and J by 2 bases, with 6 bases left in between.